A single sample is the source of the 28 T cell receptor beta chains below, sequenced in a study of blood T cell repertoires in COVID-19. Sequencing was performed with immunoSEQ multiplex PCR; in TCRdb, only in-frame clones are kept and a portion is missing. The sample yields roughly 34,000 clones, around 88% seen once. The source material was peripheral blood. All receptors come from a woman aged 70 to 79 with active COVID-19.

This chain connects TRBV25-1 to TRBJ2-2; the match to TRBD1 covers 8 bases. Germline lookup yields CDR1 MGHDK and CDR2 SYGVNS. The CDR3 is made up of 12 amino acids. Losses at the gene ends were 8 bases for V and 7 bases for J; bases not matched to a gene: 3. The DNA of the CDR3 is TGTGCCAGCTGGACAGGGCTCGGGGAGCTGTTTTTT. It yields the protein CASWTGLGELFF.

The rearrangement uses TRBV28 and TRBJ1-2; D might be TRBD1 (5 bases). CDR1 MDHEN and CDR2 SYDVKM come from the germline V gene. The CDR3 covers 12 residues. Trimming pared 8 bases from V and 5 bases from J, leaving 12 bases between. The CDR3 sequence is CASGGVRYGYTF. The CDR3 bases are TGTGCCAGCGGGGGGGTTCGATATGGCTACACCTTC.

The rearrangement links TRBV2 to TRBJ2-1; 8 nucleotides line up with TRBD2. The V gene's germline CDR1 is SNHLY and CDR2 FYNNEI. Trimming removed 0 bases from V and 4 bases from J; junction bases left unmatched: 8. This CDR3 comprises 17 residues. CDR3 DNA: TGTGCCAGCAGTGAAGCGCTGGGCGGGGGGTTATACAATGAGCAGTTCTTC. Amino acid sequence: CASSEALGGGLYNEQFF.

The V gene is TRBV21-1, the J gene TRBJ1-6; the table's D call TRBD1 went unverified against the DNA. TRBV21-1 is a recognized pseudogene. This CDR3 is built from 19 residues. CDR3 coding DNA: TGTGCCAGCAGCAGCGGACCACAGGGGGTGGGGGCCATTAATTCACCCCTCCACTTT. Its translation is CASSSGPQGVGAINSPLHF.

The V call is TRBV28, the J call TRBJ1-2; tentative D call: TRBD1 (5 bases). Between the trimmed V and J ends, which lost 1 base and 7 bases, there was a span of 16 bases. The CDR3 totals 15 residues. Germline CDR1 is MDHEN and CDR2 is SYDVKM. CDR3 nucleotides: TGTGCCAGCAGTTTATTTGGCAGGGTCAGGAGTGGCTACACCTTC. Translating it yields CASSLFGRVRSGYTF.

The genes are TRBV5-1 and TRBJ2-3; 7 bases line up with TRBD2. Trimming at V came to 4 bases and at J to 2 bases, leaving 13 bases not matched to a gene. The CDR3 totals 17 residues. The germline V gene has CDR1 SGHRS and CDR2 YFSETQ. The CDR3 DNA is TGCGCCAGCAGCCCTCGGAGTAGCGGGTCTTTCACAGATACGCAGTATTTT. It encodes CASSPRSSGSFTDTQYF.

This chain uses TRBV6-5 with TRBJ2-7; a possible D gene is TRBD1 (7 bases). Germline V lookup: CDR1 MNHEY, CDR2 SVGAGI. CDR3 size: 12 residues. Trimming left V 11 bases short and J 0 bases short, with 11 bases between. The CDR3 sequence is CAAGGPSYEQYF. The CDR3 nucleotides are TGTGCCGCAGGGGGGCCCTCCTACGAGCAGTACTTC.

The CDR3 DNA reads TGTGCCAGCAGCTCCCGGGCGGGGGAGTCCTATAATTCACCCCTCCACTTT. It is translated as CASSSRAGESYNSPLHF. The chain uses TRBV9 and TRBJ1-6, with D possibly TRBD1 on 5 matching bases. The CDR3 runs 17 residues. CDR1 and CDR2 from the germline V gene are SGDLS and YYNGEE. Deletions cut 4 bases from V and 1 base from J, with 15 bases between.

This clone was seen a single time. The CDR3 DNA is TGTGCCAGCAGTGAAGCTCGGGGAACAGGGACGTGGGCAGCTTTCTTT. It yields the protein CASSEARGTGTWAAFF. The chain has TRBV6-1 and TRBJ1-1, with D maybe TRBD1 (6 bases). V was cut by 0 bases and J by 10 bases, with 21 bases left in between. CDR1 is MNHNS and CDR2 is SASEGT in the germline V gene. The CDR3 contains 16 residues.

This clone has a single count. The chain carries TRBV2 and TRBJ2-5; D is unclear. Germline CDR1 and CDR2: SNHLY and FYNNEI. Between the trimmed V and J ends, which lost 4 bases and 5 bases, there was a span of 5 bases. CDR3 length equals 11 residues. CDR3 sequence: CASSALETQYF. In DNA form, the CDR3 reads TGTGCCAGCAGTGCTTTGGAGACCCAGTACTTC.

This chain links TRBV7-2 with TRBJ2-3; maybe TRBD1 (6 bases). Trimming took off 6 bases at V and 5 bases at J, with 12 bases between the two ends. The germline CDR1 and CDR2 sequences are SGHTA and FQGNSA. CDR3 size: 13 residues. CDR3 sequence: CASSPLTGDTQYF. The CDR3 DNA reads TGTGCCAGCAGTCCCTTGACAGGAGATACGCAGTATTTT.

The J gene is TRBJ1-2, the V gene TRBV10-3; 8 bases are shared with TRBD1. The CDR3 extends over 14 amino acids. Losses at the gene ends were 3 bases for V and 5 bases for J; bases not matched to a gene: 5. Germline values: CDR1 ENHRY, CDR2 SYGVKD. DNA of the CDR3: TGTGCCATCAGTGACTCAGGGGGCATATATGGCTACACCTTC. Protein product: CAISDSGGIYGYTF.

The CDR3 is CASSLWDRNEKLFF. CDR3 DNA: TGTGCCAGCAGTTTGTGGGACAGGAATGAAAAACTGTTTTTT. V is TRBV28 and J is TRBJ1-4; 8 bases are a match to TRBD1. With 3 bases clipped from V and 5 bases from J, the junction kept 2 bases outside the gene matches. This CDR3 is 14 amino acids long. Germline lookup yields CDR1 MDHEN and CDR2 SYDVKM.

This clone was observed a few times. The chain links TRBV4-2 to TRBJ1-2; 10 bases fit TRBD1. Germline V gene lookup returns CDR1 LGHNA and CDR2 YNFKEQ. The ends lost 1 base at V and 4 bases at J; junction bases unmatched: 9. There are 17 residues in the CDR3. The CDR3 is CASSQVRTGGPRYGYTF. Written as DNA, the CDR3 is TGTGCCAGCAGCCAAGTGCGGACAGGGGGGCCCCGCTATGGCTACACCTTC.

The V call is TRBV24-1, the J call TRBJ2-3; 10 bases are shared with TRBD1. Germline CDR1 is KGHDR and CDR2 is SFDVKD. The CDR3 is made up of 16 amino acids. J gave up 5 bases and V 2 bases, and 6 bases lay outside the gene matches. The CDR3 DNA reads TGTGCCACCAGTGATTCCGGGACAGGGGCCGGAGATACGCAGTATTTT. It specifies CATSDSGTGAGDTQYF.

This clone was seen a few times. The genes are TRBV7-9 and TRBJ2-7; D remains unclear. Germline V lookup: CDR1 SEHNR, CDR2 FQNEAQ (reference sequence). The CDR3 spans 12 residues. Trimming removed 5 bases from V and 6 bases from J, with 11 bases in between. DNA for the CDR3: TGTGCCAGCAGCCTAGAAAGTAGCGAGCAGTACTTC. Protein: CASSLESSEQYF.

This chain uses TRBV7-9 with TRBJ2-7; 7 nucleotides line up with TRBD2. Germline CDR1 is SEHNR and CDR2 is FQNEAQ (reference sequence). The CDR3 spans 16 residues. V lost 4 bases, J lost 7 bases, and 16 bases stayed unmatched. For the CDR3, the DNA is TGTGCCAGCAGCTCAATCGAGCGGGGTTCCCCATCTGAGCAGTACTTC. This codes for CASSSIERGSPSEQYF.

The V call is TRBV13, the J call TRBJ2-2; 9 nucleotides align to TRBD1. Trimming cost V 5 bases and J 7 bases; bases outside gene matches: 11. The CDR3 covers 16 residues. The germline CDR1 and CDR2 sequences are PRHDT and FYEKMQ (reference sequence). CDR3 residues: CASSRGQGSSIGELFF. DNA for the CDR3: TGTGCCAGCAGCAGAGGACAGGGGTCAAGTATCGGGGAGCTGTTTTTT.

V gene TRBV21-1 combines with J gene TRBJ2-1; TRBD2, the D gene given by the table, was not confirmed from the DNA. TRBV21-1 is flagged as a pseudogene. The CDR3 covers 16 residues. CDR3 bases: TGTGCCAGCAGCAAAAAAGTACTAGCCGGTCAGAATGAGCAGTTCTTC. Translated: CASSKKVLAGQNEQFF.

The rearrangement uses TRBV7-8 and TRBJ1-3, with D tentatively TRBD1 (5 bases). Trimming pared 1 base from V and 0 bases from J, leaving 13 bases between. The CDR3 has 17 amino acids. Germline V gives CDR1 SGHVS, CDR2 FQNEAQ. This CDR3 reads CASSLGQGTRSGNTIYF. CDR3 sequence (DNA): TGTGCCAGCAGCTTAGGGCAGGGAACCCGCTCTGGAAACACCATATATTTT.

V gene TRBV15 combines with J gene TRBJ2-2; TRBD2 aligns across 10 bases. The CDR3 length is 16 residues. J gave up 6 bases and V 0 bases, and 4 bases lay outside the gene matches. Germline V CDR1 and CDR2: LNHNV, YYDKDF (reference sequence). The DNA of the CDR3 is TGTGCCACCAGCAGAGATCGAGCGGGGGGGGCCGGGGAGCTGTTTTTT. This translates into CATSRDRAGGAGELFF.

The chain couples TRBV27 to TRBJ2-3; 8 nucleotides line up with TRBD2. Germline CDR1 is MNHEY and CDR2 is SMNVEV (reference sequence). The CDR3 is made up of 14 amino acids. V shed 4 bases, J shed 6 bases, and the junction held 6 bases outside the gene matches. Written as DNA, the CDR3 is TGTGCCAGCAGTTATACGGGGGGGCGGGATACGCAGTATTTT. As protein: CASSYTGGRDTQYF.

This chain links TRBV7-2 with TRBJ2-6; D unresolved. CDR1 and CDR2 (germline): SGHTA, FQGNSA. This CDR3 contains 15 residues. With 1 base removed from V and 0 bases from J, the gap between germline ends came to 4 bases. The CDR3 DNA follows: TGTGCCAGCAGCTTAGTCGGCTCTGGGGCCAACGTCCTGACTTTC. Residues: CASSLVGSGANVLTF.

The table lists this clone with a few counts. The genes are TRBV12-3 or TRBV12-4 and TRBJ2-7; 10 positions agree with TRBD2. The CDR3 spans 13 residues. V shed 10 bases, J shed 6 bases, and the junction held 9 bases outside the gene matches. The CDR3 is CATAQAGGTEQYF. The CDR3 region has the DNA TGTGCCACCGCCCAAGCGGGGGGGACCGAGCAGTACTTC.

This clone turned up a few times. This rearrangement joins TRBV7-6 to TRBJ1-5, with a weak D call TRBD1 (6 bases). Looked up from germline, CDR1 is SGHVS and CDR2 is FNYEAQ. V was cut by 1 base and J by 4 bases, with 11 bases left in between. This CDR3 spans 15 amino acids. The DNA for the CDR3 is TGTGCCAGCAGCTTAGTAGCAGGGGCGAATCAGCCCCAGCATTTT. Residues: CASSLVAGANQPQHF.

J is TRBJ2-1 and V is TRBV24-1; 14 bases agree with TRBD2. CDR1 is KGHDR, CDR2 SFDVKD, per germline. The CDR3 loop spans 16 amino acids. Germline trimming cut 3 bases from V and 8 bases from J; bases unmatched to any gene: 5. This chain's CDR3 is CATSDRTSGGLDEQFF. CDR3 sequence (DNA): TGTGCCACCAGTGATCGGACTAGCGGGGGGCTCGATGAGCAGTTCTTC.

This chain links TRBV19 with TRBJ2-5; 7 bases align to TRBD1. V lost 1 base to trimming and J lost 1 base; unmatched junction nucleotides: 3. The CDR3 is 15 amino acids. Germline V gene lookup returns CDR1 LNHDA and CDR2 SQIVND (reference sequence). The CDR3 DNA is TGTGCCAGTAGTATAGCAGGGGGAACCCAAGAGACCCAGTACTTC. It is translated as CASSIAGGTQETQYF.

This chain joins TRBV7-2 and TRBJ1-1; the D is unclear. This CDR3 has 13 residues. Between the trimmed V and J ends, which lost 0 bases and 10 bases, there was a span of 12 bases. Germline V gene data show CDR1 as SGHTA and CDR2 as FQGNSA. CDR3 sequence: CASSLALANPAFF. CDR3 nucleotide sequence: TGTGCCAGCAGCTTAGCGCTGGCCAACCCAGCTTTCTTT.